This TCR beta chain was sequenced in a study of cytomegalovirus exposure and HLA in healthy donors. This clone was seen only once. The PCR was carried out with 60 Vbeta primers and 13 Jbeta primers. Data came from immunoSEQ multiplex PCR; TCRdb stores just in-frame clones and leaves some out. The table records fewer than 100,000 clones, 60% to 75% of them present only once. V shed 5 bases and J shed 11 bases, with 15 bases lying between them. This CDR3 contains 12 residues. Germline V gene lookup returns CDR1 SGHNT and CDR2 YENEEA. The sequencing input was PBMCs. The TCR originated in a female donor in good health and CMV-seronegative. This chain joins TRBV11-3 and TRBJ1-1; D possibly corresponds to TRBD1 (5 bases). For the CDR3, the DNA is TGTGCCAGCAGCCCTAGGACATTTGGCGCTTTCTTT. Its translation: CASSPRTFGAFF. The full variable domain, its missing parts supplied by reference TRBV11-3 and TRBJ1-1, is EAGVVQSPRYKIIEKKQPVAFWCNPISGHNTLYWYLQNLGQGPELLIRYENEEAVDDSQLPKDRFSAERLKGVDSTLKIQPAELGDSAVYLCASSPRTFGAFFGQGTRLTVV.